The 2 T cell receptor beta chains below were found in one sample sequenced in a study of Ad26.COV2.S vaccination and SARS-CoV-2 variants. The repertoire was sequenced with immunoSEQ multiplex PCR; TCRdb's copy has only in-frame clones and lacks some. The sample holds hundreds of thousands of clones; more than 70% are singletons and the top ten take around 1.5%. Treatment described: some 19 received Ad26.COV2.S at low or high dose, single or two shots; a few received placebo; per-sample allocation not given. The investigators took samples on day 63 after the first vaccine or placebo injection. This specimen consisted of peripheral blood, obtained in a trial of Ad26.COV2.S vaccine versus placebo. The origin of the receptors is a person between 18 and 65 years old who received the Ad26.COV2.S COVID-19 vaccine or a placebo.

CDR3 sequence: CAISSGQENIQYF. The CDR3 nucleotides read TGTGCCATCAGTTCCGGGCAGGAAAACATTCAGTACTTC. This chain connects TRBV10-3 to TRBJ2-4, with no clear D. The germline gives CDR1 ENHRY, CDR2 SYGVKD. V lost 5 bases and J lost 5, with 10 bases in between. This CDR3 has 13 residues.

The chain's CDR3 is CASSVPRTGGSGYTF. CDR3 sequence (DNA): TGTGCCAGCAGCGTACCGCGGACAGGGGGAAGTGGCTACACCTTC. V usage is TRBV9 and J usage is TRBJ1-2, with 10 bases lining up with TRBD1. The V gene's germline CDR1 is SGDLS and CDR2 YYNGEE. V lost 1 base and J lost 7; bases outside the gene matches: 7. The CDR3 sequence is 15 residues long.